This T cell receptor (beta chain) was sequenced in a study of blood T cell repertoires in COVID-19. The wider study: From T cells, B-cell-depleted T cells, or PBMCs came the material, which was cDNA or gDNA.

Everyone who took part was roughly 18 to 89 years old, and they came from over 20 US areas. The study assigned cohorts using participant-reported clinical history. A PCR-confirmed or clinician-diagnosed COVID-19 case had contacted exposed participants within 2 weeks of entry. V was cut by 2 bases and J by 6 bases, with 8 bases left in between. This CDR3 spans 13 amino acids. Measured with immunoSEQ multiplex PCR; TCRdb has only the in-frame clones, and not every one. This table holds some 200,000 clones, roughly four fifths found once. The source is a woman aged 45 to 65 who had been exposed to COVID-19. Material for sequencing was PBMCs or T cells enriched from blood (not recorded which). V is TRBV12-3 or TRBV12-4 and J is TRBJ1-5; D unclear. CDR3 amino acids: CASSLSGSQPQHF. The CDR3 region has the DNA TGTGCCAGCAGTTTATCGGGAAGTCAGCCCCAGCATTTT.